This TCR beta chain was found in a study of blood T cells in healthy people across ages. The study's findings and limits: Among long-lived donors, naive CD4+ cells were more numerous and diversity higher than in aged donors.

Sample-barcoded 5' priming and a J-beta primer mix drove a second PCR of 7 to 11 cycles. Template switching added a 12-random-nucleotide identifier to every cDNA molecule. TCRdb processed the 5' RACE reads anew with MiXCR; each CDR3 protein has one entry. Of 890,000 or so distinct CDR3 sequences listed, approximately 67% are singletons. There are 14 residues in the CDR3. Trimming left V 5 bases short and J 4 bases short, with 9 bases between. Germline V gene data show CDR1 as SGHTA and CDR2 as FQGNSA. This clonotype was seen a handful of times. The antigen remains unidentified. The specimen sequenced was blood. This receptor was identified in a man aged 30-40 years in good health. The chain combines TRBV7-2 with TRBJ1-6; tentatively, D is TRBD1 (6 bases). The chain's CDR3 is CASSQGHYNSPLHF. The CDR3 DNA is TGTGCCAGCAGCCAGGGACATTATAATTCACCCCTCCACTTT. The whole variable domain, remainder taken from reference TRBV7-2 and TRBJ1-6, is GAGVSQSPSNKVTEKGKDVELRCDPISGHTALYWYRQSLGQGLEFLIYFQGNSAPDKSGLPSDRFSAERTGGSVSTLTIQRTQQEDSAVYLCASSQGHYNSPLHFGNGTRLTVT.